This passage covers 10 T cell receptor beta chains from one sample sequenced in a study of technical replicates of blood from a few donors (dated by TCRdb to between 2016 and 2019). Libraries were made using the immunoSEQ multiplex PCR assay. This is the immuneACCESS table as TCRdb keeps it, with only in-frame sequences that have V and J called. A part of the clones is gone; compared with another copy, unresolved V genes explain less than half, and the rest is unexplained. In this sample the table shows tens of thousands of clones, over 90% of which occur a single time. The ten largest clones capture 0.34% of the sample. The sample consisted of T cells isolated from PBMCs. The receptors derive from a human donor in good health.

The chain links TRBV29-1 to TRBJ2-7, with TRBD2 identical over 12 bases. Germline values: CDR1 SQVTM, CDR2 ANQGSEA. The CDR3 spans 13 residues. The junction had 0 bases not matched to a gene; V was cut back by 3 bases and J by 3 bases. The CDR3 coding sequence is TGCAGCGTTGAGACTAGCGGGAGCTACGAGCAGTACTTC. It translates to CSVETSGSYEQYF.

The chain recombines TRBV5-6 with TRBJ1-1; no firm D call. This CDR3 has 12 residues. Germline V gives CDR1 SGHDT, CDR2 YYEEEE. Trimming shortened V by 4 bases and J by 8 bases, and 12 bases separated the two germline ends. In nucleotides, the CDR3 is TGTGCCAGCAGCACGGTCTCGAGCGAAGCTTTCTTT. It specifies CASSTVSSEAFF.

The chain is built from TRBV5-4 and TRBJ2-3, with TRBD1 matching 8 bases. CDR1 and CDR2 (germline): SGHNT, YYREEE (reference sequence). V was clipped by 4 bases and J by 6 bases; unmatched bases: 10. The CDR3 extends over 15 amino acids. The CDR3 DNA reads TGTGCCAGCAGCCCTGGACAGGGAATCCCCGATACGCAGTATTTT. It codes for CASSPGQGIPDTQYF. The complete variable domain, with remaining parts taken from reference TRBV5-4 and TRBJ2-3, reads ETGVTQSPTHLIKTRGQQVTLRCSSQSGHNTVSWYQQALGQGPQFIFQYYREEENGRGNFPPRFSGLQFPNYSSELNVNALELDDSALYLCASSPGQGIPDTQYFGPGTRLTVL.

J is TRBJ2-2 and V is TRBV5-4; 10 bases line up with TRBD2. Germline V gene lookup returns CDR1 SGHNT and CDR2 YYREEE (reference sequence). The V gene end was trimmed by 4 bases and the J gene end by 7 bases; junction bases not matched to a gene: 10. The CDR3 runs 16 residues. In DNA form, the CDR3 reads TGTGCCAGCAGCCCCGGGCTAGCGGGAGTTAGCGGGGAGCTGTTTTTT. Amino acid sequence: CASSPGLAGVSGELFF. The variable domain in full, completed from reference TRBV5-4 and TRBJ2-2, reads ETGVTQSPTHLIKTRGQQVTLRCSSQSGHNTVSWYQQALGQGPQFIFQYYREEENGRGNFPPRFSGLQFPNYSSELNVNALELDDSALYLCASSPGLAGVSGELFFGEGSRLTVL.

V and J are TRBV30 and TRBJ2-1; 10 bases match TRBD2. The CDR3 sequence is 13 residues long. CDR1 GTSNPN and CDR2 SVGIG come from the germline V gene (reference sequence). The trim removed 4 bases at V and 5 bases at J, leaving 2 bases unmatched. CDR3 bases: TGTGCCTGGACTAGCGGGAGAGACAATGAGCAGTTCTTC. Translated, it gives CAWTSGRDNEQFF.

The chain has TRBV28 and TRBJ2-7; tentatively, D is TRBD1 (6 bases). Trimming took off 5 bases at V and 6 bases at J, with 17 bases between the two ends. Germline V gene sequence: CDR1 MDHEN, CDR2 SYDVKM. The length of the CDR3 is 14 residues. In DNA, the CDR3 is TGTGCCAGCAGTACACCAGGGGTCCCGGGCGAGCAGTACTTC. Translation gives CASSTPGVPGEQYF.

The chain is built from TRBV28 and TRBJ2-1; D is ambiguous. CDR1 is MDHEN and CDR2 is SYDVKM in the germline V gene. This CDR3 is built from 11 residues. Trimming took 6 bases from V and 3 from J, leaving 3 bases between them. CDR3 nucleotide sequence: TGTGCCAGCAGCTACTACAATGAGCAGTTCTTC. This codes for CASSYYNEQFF.

CDR3 protein: CASSLLGQASLEQFF. CDR3 nucleotides: TGTGCCAGCAGTTTATTGGGACAGGCCTCGCTTGAGCAGTTCTTC. This chain links TRBV27 with TRBJ2-1, with 8 bases lining up with TRBD1. From germline, CDR1 is MNHEY and CDR2 SMNVEV (reference sequence). After removal of 1 base from V and 9 bases from J, the junction contained 8 bases not matched to a gene. The CDR3 sequence is 15 residues long.

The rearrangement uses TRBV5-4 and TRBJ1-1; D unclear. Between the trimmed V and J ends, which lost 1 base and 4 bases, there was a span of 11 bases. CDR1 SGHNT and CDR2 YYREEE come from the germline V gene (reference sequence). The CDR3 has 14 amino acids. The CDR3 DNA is TGTGCCAGCAGCTTGATCGGGATGGGCACTGAAGCTTTCTTT. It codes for CASSLIGMGTEAFF. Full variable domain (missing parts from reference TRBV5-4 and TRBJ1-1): ETGVTQSPTHLIKTRGQQVTLRCSSQSGHNTVSWYQQALGQGPQFIFQYYREEENGRGNFPPRFSGLQFPNYSSELNVNALELDDSALYLCASSLIGMGTEAFFGQGTRLTVV.

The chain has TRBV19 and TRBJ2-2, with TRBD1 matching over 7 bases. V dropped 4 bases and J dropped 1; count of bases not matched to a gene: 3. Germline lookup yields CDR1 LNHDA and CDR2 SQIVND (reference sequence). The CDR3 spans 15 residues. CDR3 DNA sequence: TGTGCCAGTAGTAAGGGACAGTTGAACACCGGGGAGCTGTTTTTT. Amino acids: CASSKGQLNTGELFF.